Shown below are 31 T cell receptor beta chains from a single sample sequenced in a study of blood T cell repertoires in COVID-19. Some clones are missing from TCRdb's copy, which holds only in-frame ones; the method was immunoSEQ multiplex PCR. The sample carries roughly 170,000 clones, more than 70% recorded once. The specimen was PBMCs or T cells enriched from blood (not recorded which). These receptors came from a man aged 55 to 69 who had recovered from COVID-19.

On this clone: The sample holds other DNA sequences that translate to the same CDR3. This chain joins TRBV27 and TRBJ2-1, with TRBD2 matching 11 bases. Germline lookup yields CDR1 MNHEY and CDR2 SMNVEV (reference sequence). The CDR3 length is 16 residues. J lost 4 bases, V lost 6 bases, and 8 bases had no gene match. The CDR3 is CASSPLAGGLYNEQFF. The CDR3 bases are TGTGCCAGCAGCCCTCTAGCGGGGGGCCTATACAATGAGCAGTTCTTC.

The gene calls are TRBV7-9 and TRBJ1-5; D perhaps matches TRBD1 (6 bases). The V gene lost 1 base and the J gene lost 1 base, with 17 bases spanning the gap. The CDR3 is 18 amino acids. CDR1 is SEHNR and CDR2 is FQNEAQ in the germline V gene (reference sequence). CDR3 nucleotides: TGTGCCAGCAGCTTAGGTTATGCACTCGACAGGAGCAATCAGCCCCAGCATTTT. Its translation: CASSLGYALDRSNQPQHF.

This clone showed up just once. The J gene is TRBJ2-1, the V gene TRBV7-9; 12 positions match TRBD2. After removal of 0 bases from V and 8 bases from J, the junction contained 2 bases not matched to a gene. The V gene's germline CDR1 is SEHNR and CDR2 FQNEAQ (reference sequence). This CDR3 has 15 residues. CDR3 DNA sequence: TGTGCCAGCAGCTTAGCGACTAGCGGGAGCTATGAGCAGTTCTTC. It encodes CASSLATSGSYEQFF.

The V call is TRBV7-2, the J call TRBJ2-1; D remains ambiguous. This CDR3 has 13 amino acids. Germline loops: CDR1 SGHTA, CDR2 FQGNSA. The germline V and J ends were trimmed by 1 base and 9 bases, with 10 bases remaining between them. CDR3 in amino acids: CASSLVSTGEQFF. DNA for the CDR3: TGTGCCAGCAGCTTAGTGTCGACGGGTGAGCAGTTCTTC.

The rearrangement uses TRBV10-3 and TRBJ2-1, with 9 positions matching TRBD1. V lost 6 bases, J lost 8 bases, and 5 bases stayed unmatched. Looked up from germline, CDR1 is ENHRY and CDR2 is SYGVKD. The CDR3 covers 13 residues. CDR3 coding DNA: TGTGCCATCAGGCGCCGGACAGGGGATGAGCAGTTCTTC. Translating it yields CAIRRRTGDEQFF.

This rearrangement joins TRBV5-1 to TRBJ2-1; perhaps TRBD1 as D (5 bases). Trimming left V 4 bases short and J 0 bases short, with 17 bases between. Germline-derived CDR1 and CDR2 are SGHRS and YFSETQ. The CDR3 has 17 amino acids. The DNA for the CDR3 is TGCGCCAGCAGCGGACAAGGTGCCTTGAGCTCCTACAATGAGCAGTTCTTC. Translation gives CASSGQGALSSYNEQFF.

The CDR3 DNA is TGTGCCAGCAGCCCCAGCGCGGGAGTGGAGCCCTACTTC. It translates to CASSPSAGVEPYF. This sequence joins TRBV25-1 and TRBJ2-7, with 7 bases matching TRBD2. Germline assignment: CDR1 MGHDK and CDR2 SYGVNS. Trimming cost V 6 bases and J 13 bases; bases outside gene matches: 15. The CDR3 spans 13 residues.

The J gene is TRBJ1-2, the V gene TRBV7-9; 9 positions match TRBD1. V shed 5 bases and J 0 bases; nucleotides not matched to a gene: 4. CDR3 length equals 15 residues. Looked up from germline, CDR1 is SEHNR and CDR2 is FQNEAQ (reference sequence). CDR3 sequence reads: CASSTGGDTNYGYTF. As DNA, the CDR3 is TGTGCCAGCAGCACAGGGGGCGACACTAACTATGGCTACACCTTC.

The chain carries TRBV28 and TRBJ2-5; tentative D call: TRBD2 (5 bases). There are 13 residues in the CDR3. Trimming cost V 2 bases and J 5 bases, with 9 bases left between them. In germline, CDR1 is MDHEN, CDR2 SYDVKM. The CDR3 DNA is TGTGCCAGCAGTTTAGGGCGGAGGGAGACCCAGTACTTC. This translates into CASSLGRRETQYF.

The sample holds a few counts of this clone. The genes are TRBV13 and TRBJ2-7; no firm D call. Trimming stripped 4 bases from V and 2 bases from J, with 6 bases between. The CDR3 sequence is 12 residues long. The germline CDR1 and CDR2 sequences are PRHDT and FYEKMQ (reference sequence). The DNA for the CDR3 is TGTGCCAGCAGCTACCAGACCTACGAGCAGTACTTC. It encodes CASSYQTYEQYF.

DNA of the CDR3: TGTGCCAGCAGCTTTATTCAGTACACTGAAGCTTTCTTT. Its protein is CASSFIQYTEAFF. The chain recombines TRBV7-9 with TRBJ1-1; no definite D call. This CDR3 comprises 13 residues. The germline gives CDR1 SEHNR, CDR2 FQNEAQ (reference sequence). V lost 3 bases to trimming and J lost 3 bases, with 8 bases between them.

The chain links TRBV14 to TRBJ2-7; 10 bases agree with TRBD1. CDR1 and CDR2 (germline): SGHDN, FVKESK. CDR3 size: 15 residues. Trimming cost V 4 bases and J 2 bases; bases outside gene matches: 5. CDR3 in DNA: TGTGCCAGCAGCCGCCCGGGACAGGGGACCTACGAGCAGTACTTC. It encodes CASSRPGQGTYEQYF.

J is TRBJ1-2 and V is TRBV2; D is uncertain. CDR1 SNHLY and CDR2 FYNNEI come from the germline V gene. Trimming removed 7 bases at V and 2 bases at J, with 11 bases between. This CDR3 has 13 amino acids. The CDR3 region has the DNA TGTGCCAGCAATTCGCGCGGGAACTATGGCTACACCTTC. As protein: CASNSRGNYGYTF.

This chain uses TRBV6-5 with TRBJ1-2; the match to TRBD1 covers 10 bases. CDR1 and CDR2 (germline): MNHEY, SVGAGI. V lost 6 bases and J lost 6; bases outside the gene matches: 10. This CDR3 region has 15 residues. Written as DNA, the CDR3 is TGTGCCAGCAGAGTTACCGGAGGGACAGGGGATGGCTACACCTTC. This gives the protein CASRVTGGTGDGYTF.

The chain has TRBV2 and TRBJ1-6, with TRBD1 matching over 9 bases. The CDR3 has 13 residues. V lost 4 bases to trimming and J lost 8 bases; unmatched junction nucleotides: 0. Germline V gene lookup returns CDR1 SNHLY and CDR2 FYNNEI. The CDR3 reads CASSGQGDSPLHF. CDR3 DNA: TGTGCCAGCAGTGGACAGGGGGATTCACCCCTCCACTTT.

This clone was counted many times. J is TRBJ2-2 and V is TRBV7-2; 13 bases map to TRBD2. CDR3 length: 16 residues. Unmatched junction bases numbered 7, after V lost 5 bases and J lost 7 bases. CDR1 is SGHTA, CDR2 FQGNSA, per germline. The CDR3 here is CASSPTSGGAFGELFF. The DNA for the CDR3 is TGTGCCAGCAGCCCAACTAGCGGGGGGGCCTTCGGGGAGCTGTTTTTT. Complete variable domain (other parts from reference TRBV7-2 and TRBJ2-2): GAGVSQSPSNKVTEKGKDVELRCDPISGHTALYWYRQSLGQGLEFLIYFQGNSAPDKSGLPSDRFSAERTGGSVSTLTIQRTQQEDSAVYLCASSPTSGGAFGELFFGEGSRLTVL.

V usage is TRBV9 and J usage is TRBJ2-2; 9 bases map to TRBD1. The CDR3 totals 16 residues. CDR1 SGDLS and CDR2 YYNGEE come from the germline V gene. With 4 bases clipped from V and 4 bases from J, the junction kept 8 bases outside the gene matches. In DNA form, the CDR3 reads TGTGCCAGCAGCCCCAGGACAGGGGTCACCACCGGGGAGCTGTTTTTT. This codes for CASSPRTGVTTGELFF.

The DNA for the CDR3 is TGTGCCAGCAGCTTAGCCCCCGGGACAACCTATGGCTACACCTTC. Its translation: CASSLAPGTTYGYTF. The chain links TRBV7-8 to TRBJ1-2; the D gene is possibly TRBD1 (6 bases). The V and J ends lost 0 bases and 4 bases respectively, with 12 bases between them. The CDR3 runs 15 residues. Germline CDR1 and CDR2: SGHVS and FQNEAQ.

DNA of the CDR3: TGTGCCACCAGCAGAGACGGACAGGGCGCGGGTCAGCCCCAGCATTTT. Its protein product is CATSRDGQGAGQPQHF. The rearrangement links TRBV15 to TRBJ1-5, with 8 bases matching TRBD1. Per the germline V gene, CDR1 is LNHNV and CDR2 is YYDKDF (reference sequence). The junction had 7 bases not matched to a gene; V was cut back by 0 bases and J by 6 bases. CDR3 length equals 16 residues.

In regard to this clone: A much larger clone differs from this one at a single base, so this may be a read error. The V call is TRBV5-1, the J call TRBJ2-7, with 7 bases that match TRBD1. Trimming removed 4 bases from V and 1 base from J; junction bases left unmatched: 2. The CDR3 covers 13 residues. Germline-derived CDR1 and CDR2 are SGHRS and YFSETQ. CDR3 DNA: TGCGCCAGCAGCCAGGGACAGTCCTACGAGCAGTACTTC. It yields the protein CASSQGQSYEQYF.

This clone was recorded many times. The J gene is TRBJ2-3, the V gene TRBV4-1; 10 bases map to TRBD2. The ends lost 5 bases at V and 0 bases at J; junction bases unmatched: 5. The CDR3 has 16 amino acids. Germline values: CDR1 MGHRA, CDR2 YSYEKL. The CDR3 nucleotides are TGCGCCAGCAGCTACGAAGCGGGAGGGAGCACAGATACGCAGTATTTT. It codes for CASSYEAGGSTDTQYF.

The CDR3 loop is CASSLNGKGWDTIYF. CDR3 nucleotide sequence: TGTGCCAGTAGCCTAAACGGGAAAGGCTGGGACACCATATATTTT. This rearrangement joins TRBV19 to TRBJ1-3, with D hard to call. The germline V gene has CDR1 LNHDA and CDR2 SQIVND (reference sequence). V lost 6 bases and J 8 bases, leaving 20 bases between the germline ends. The CDR3 runs to 15 residues. Variable domain in full (rest from reference TRBV19 and TRBJ1-3): DGGITQSPKYLFRKEGQNVTLSCEQNLNHDAMYWYRQDPGQGLRLIYYSQIVNDFQKGDIAEGYSVSREKKESFPLTVTSAQKNPTAFYLCASSLNGKGWDTIYFGEGSWLTVV.

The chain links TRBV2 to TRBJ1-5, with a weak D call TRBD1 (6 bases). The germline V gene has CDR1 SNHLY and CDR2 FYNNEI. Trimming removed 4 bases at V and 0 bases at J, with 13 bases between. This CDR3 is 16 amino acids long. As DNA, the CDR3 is TGTGCCAGCAGTGTTCACAGGGCCTATAGCAATCAGCCCCAGCATTTT. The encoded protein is CASSVHRAYSNQPQHF. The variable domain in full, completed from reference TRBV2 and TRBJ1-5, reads EPEVTQTPSHQVTQMGQEVILRCVPISNHLYFYWYRQILGQKVEFLVSFYNNEISEKSEIFDDQFSVERPDGSNFTLKIRSTKLEDSAMYFCASSVHRAYSNQPQHFGDGTRLSIL.

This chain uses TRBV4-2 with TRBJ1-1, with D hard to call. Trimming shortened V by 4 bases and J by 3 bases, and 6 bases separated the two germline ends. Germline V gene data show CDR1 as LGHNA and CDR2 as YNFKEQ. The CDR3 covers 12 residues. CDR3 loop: CASSLGDTEAFF. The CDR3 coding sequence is TGTGCCAGCAGCCTCGGGGACACTGAAGCTTTCTTT.

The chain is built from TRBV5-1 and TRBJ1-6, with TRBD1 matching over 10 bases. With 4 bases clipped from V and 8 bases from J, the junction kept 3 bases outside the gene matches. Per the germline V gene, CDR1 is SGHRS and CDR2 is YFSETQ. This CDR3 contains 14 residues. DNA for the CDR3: TGCGCCAGCAGCCGGGGGACAGGGGATTCACCCCTCCACTTT. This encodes CASSRGTGDSPLHF.

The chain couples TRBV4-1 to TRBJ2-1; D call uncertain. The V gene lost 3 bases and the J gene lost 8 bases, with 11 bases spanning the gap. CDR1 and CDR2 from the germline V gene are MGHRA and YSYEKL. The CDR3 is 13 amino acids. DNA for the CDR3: TGCGCCAGCAGCCATGGCAAAATCTATGAGCAGTTCTTC. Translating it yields CASSHGKIYEQFF.

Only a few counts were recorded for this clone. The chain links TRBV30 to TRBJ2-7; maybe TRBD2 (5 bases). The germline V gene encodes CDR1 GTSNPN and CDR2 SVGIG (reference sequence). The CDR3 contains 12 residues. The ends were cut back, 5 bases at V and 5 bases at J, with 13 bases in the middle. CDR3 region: CAWARGVNEQYF. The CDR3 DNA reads TGTGCCTGGGCTCGGGGTGTAAACGAGCAGTACTTC.

This CDR3 reads CASSLALDRVRGYTF. The CDR3 nucleotides read TGTGCCAGCAGCTTAGCCCTCGACAGGGTGCGGGGCTACACCTTC. The gene calls are TRBV7-2 and TRBJ1-2; 7 positions agree with TRBD1. The CDR3 runs 15 residues. Germline CDR1 SGHTA, CDR2 FQGNSA. V was pared by 0 bases and J by 8 bases, with 9 bases of the junction left unmatched. The whole variable domain, filled in from reference TRBV7-2 and TRBJ1-2, reads GAGVSQSPSNKVTEKGKDVELRCDPISGHTALYWYRQSLGQGLEFLIYFQGNSAPDKSGLPSDRFSAERTGGSVSTLTIQRTQQEDSAVYLCASSLALDRVRGYTFGSGTRLTVV.

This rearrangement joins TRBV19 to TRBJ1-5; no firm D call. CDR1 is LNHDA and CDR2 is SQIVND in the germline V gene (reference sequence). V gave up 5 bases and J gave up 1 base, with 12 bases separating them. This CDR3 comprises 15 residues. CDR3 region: CASSPRQFSNQPQHF. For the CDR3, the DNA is TGTGCCAGTAGTCCCCGACAATTCAGCAATCAGCCCCAGCATTTT.

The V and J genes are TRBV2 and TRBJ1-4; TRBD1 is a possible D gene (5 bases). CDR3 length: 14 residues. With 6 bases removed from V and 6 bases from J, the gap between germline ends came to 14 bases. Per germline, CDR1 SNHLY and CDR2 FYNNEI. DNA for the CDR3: TGTGCCAGCAGCGACAGTCCCGTAGATGAAAAACTGTTTTTT. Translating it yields CASSDSPVDEKLFF.

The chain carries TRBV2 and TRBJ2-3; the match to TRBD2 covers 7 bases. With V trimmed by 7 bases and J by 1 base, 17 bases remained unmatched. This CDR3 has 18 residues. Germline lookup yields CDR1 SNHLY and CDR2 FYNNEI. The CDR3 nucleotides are TGTGCCAGCAAATCTTTGCGGGGGATATCTACCCGCACAGATACGCAGTATTTT. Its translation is CASKSLRGISTRTDTQYF.